The 22 T cell receptor beta chains in this list originate from one sample, sequenced in a study of cytomegalovirus exposure and HLA in healthy donors. PCR amplification relied on 60 Vbeta primers (plus 13 Jbeta primers). Clones were read by immunoSEQ multiplex PCR, and TCRdb kept only the in-frame ones, dropping some. This table holds over 150,000 clones, 65% to 80% found once. Material for sequencing was PBMCs. These receptors came from a middle-aged man in good health and CMV-seronegative.

The chain combines TRBV28 with TRBJ1-2; 12 nucleotides align to TRBD1. The ends lost 4 bases at V and 7 bases at J; junction bases unmatched: 10. Germline lookup yields CDR1 MDHEN and CDR2 SYDVKM. The CDR3 extends over 16 amino acids. This chain's CDR3 is CASSYPVGQGALGYTF. The DNA for the CDR3 is TGTGCCAGCAGTTACCCCGTGGGACAGGGGGCACTTGGCTACACCTTC.

The V and J genes are TRBV27 and TRBJ1-6; D is unresolved. CDR1 and CDR2 (germline): MNHEY, SMNVEV (reference sequence). The CDR3 length is 12 residues. The CDR3, as DNA: TGTGCTACGGGGAGCTATAATTCACCCCTCCACTTT. Translation gives CATGSYNSPLHF.

This chain uses TRBV13 with TRBJ2-1; 14 nucleotides match TRBD2. CDR1 is PRHDT, CDR2 FYEKMQ, per germline (reference sequence). The CDR3 extends over 20 amino acids. J gave up 10 bases and V 3 bases, and 20 bases lay outside the gene matches. The CDR3 DNA reads as TGTGCCAGCAGCTTCTTCGTCACTCTTGGACTAGCGGGAGGCGACAGGGAGCAGTTCTTC. This codes for CASSFFVTLGLAGGDREQFF.

With respect to this clone: This specimen includes other DNA sequences encoding the same CDR3. The chain employs TRBV19 and TRBJ2-1, with a weak D call TRBD1 (6 bases). This CDR3 region has 15 residues. The germline CDR1 and CDR2 sequences are LNHDA and SQIVND (reference sequence). Trimming shortened V by 3 bases and J by 2 bases, and 11 bases separated the two germline ends. The CDR3 protein is CASSIHRVAYNEQFF. CDR3 in DNA: TGTGCCAGTAGTATCCACAGGGTCGCCTACAATGAGCAGTTCTTC.

This clone was counted once. The chain is built from TRBV29-1 and TRBJ2-7; D might be TRBD2 (6 bases). Germline loops: CDR1 SQVTM, CDR2 ANQGSEA. Trimming pared 7 bases from V and 2 bases from J, leaving 12 bases between. This CDR3 is 12 amino acids long. The CDR3, as DNA: TGCAGCGCCGGAGGGCCAGCCTACGAGCAGTACTTC. Translated: CSAGGPAYEQYF.

The sample holds a few counts of this clone. The V and J genes are TRBV7-2 and TRBJ2-7; 11 bases match TRBD2. The CDR3 runs 16 residues. The V gene's germline CDR1 is SGHTA and CDR2 FQGNSA. V lost 1 base and J lost 4; bases outside the gene matches: 6. Here the CDR3 reads CASSLVGTSGVYEQYF. The CDR3 DNA sequence: TGTGCCAGCAGCTTAGTAGGGACTAGCGGAGTGTACGAGCAGTACTTC.

The genes are TRBV6-5 and TRBJ2-7, with 10 bases matching TRBD1. Germline V gives CDR1 MNHEY, CDR2 SVGAGI. V gave up 5 bases and J gave up 2 bases; unmatched junction bases: 6. CDR3 length equals 15 residues. For the CDR3, the DNA is TGTGCCAGCAGTCAGGGACAGGGGTCGACCTACGAGCAGTACTTC. It specifies CASSQGQGSTYEQYF.

This chain uses TRBV18 with TRBJ2-2, with TRBD2 identical over 10 bases. The CDR3 runs 16 residues. Per the germline V gene, CDR1 is KGHSH and CDR2 is LQKENI. With V trimmed by 2 bases and J by 6 bases, 6 bases remained unmatched. The CDR3 DNA reads as TGTGCCAGCTCACCAACCCTAGCGGGAGCGGCCGGGGAGCTGTTTTTT. Its protein product is CASSPTLAGAAGELFF.

This clone was observed once. CDR3 nucleotide sequence: TGTGCCAGCGGGCCTCGATCAGGGGCCCTCCACTTT. Translating gives CASGPRSGALHF. The chain couples TRBV2 to TRBJ1-6; D is possibly TRBD1 (6 bases). The germline V and J ends were trimmed by 8 bases and 14 bases, with 16 bases remaining between them. The CDR3 is 12 residues long. CDR1 and CDR2 (germline): SNHLY, FYNNEI.

The V gene is TRBV15, the J gene TRBJ2-1; TRBD2 matches 9 bases. This CDR3 region has 17 residues. Germline V gene lookup returns CDR1 LNHNV and CDR2 YYDKDF (reference sequence). V shed 5 bases and J 2 bases; nucleotides not matched to a gene: 10. The CDR3 bases are TGTGCCACCAGCTCACCCCGGACTAGCGAAACCTACAATGAGCAGTTCTTC. Its translation is CATSSPRTSETYNEQFF.

The rearrangement links TRBV19 to TRBJ1-2, with 7 nucleotides matching TRBD1. CDR1 and CDR2 (germline): LNHDA, SQIVND (reference sequence). The CDR3 extends over 14 amino acids. J was trimmed by 1 base and V by 5 bases; bases with no gene match: 4. The CDR3 reads CASSGTVFNYGYTF. The CDR3 region has the DNA TGTGCCAGTAGTGGGACAGTGTTTAACTATGGCTACACCTTC.

The chain joins TRBV2 to TRBJ1-6, with D possibly being TRBD1 (5 bases). This CDR3 contains 15 residues. CDR1 SNHLY and CDR2 FYNNEI come from the germline V gene. Trimming stripped 4 bases from V and 9 bases from J, with 16 bases between. CDR3 DNA: TGTGCCAGCAGTGGGTCGGGGGTTTCCATTTCACCCCTCCACTTT. It codes for CASSGSGVSISPLHF.

In this sample, this clone turned up a few times. The chain employs TRBV5-4 and TRBJ2-5; D is possibly TRBD1 (7 bases). V was clipped by 1 base and J by 5 bases, with 21 bases between them. The CDR3 sequence is 17 residues long. The V gene's germline CDR1 is SGHNT and CDR2 YYREEE (reference sequence). The CDR3: CASSLRGLGTGGETQYF. CDR3 in DNA: TGTGCCAGCAGCTTGAGGGGGCTAGGGACTGGCGGTGAGACCCAGTACTTC.

J is TRBJ2-7 and V is TRBV5-1, with 9 positions matching TRBD2. Germline loops: CDR1 SGHRS, CDR2 YFSETQ. This CDR3 spans 16 amino acids. J was trimmed by 5 bases and V by 4 bases; bases with no gene match: 13. The CDR3 loop is CASSRSLSGSSDEQYF. DNA for the CDR3: TGCGCCAGCAGCCGTTCCCTTAGCGGGAGTTCGGACGAGCAGTACTTC.

This clone was detected a few times. The rearrangement links TRBV2 to TRBJ1-3; D is possibly TRBD1 (6 bases). This CDR3 has 16 residues. Germline CDR1 and CDR2: SNHLY and FYNNEI. V shed 2 bases and J shed 2 bases, with 13 bases lying between them. The DNA of the CDR3 is TGTGCCAGCAGTGAAAGCAGGGGAATGGCTGGAAACACCATATATTTT. Protein product: CASSESRGMAGNTIYF.

The rearrangement links TRBV18 to TRBJ1-3; D is unclear. Looked up from germline, CDR1 is KGHSH and CDR2 is LQKENI. V lost 3 bases, J lost 3 bases, and 15 bases lay in between. This CDR3 comprises 16 residues. The CDR3 nucleotides are TGTGCCAGCTCACCCACGGGGAGTGGAGGTGGAAACACCATATATTTT. It specifies CASSPTGSGGGNTIYF.

The chain carries TRBV5-1 and TRBJ2-7; 7 nucleotides line up with TRBD2. This CDR3 comprises 11 residues. Germline CDR1 is SGHRS and CDR2 is YFSETQ. V dropped 5 bases and J dropped 5; count of bases not matched to a gene: 1. For the CDR3, the DNA is TGCGCCAGCAGGAGCGGGGACGAGCAGTACTTC. This sequence encodes CASRSGDEQYF. Together with reference TRBV5-1 and TRBJ2-7, the CDR3 gives the full variable domain: KAGVTQTPRYLIKTRGQQVTLSCSPISGHRSVSWYQQTPGQGLQFLFEYFSETQRNKGNFPGRFSGRQFSNSRSEMNVSTLELGDSALYLCASRSGDEQYFGPGTRLTVT.

The J gene is TRBJ1-6, the V gene TRBV5-1; a weak D match, TRBD1 (6 bases). Deletions cut 4 bases from V and 7 bases from J, with 12 bases between. The CDR3 covers 14 residues. Germline loops: CDR1 SGHRS, CDR2 YFSETQ. CDR3 region: CASSQGQLNSPLHF. As DNA, the CDR3 is TGCGCCAGCAGCCAGGGACAACTCAATTCACCCCTCCACTTT.

The CDR3 loop is CASSRDRGNEKLFF. The CDR3 coding sequence is TGTGCCAGCAGTCGGGACAGGGGCAATGAAAAACTGTTTTTT. V is TRBV5-4 and J is TRBJ1-4; TRBD1 aligns across 10 bases. Trimming took 5 bases from V and 5 from J; bases not matched to a gene: 3. CDR1 and CDR2 from the germline V gene are SGHNT and YYREEE (reference sequence). The CDR3 contains 14 residues.

V and J are TRBV6-4 and TRBJ1-5; TRBD1 might be the D (6 bases). Germline CDR1 MRHNA, CDR2 SNTAGT. The CDR3 has 13 residues. The V gene lost 4 bases and the J gene lost 6 bases, with 10 bases spanning the gap. This CDR3 reads CASSGVRGQPQHF. The CDR3 nucleotides read TGTGCCAGCAGTGGCGTCAGGGGTCAGCCCCAGCATTTT.

The chain joins TRBV6-5 to TRBJ2-7; TRBD1 matches at 9 bases. The ends lost 10 bases at V and 1 base at J; junction bases unmatched: 11. The CDR3 contains 15 residues. Germline V gives CDR1 MNHEY, CDR2 SVGAGI. The CDR3 bases are TGTGCCACCGTAAGGGGACAGGGTCTTTCCTACGAGCAGTACTTC. It translates to CATVRGQGLSYEQYF.

This clone was seen once. This sequence joins TRBV5-1 and TRBJ1-5; D is possibly TRBD1 (6 bases). The CDR3 sequence is 14 residues long. V was trimmed by 5 bases and J by 3 bases, leaving 12 bases between them. Germline CDR1 SGHRS, CDR2 YFSETQ. The CDR3 DNA is TGCGCCAGCAGTTCACAGGGTTACAATCAGCCCCAGCATTTT. This translates into CASSSQGYNQPQHF. Full variable domain (missing parts from reference TRBV5-1 and TRBJ1-5): KAGVTQTPRYLIKTRGQQVTLSCSPISGHRSVSWYQQTPGQGLQFLFEYFSETQRNKGNFPGRFSGRQFSNSRSEMNVSTLELGDSALYLCASSSQGYNQPQHFGDGTRLSIL.